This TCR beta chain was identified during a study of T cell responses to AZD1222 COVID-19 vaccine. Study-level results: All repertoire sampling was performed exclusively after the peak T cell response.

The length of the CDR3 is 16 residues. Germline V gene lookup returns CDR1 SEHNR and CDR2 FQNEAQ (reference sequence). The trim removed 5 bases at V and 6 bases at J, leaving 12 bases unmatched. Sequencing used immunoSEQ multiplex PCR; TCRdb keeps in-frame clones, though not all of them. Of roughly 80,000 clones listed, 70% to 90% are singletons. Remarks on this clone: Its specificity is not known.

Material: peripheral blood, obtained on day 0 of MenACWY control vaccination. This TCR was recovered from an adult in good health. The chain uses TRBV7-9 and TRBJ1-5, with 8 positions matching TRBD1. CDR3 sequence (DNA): TGTGCCAGCAGCCCGATCGGACAGGGCCCAGGTCAGCCCCAGCATTTT. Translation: CASSPIGQGPGQPQHF. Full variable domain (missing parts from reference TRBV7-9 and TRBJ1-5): DTGVSQNPRHKITKRGQNVTFRCDPISEHNRLYWYRQTLGQGPEFLTYFQNEAQLEKSRLLSDRFSAERPKGSFSTLEIQRTEQGDSAMYLCASSPIGQGPGQPQHFGDGTRLSIL.